These 29 T cell receptor beta chains share one sample of origin, sequenced in a study of cytotoxic CD8 clonotypes in ibrutinib-treated CLL. Generated by immunoSEQ multiplex PCR, the TCRdb table keeps only in-frame clones and is missing some. The table includes over 95,000 clones, 45% to 65% detected once. The input for sequencing was PBMCs, taken after 24 months of ibrutinib treatment. The receptors derive from a human donor with chronic lymphocytic leukemia.

The CDR3 DNA reads as TGTGCCAGCAGTTATTCCGGTGGCGAGCAGTACTTC. Translating it yields CASSYSGGEQYF. This chain links TRBV6-6 with TRBJ2-7; D is uncertain. Germline V gene lookup returns CDR1 MNHNY and CDR2 SVGAGI (reference sequence). Deletions cut 3 bases from V and 6 bases from J, with 9 bases between. This CDR3 is built from 12 residues.

The chain uses TRBV9 and TRBJ2-3; the match to TRBD1 covers 9 bases. The CDR3 length is 17 residues. V shed 4 bases, J shed 5 bases, and the junction held 14 bases outside the gene matches. CDR1 and CDR2 from the germline V gene are SGDLS and YYNGEE. DNA of the CDR3: TGTGCCAGCAGCCCTCTAAAGGCGGGACAGGGCGTAGATACGCAGTATTTT. Translating it yields CASSPLKAGQGVDTQYF.

The V gene is TRBV6-5, the J gene TRBJ2-3; 10 nucleotides line up with TRBD2. After removal of 5 bases from V and 4 bases from J, the junction contained 6 bases not matched to a gene. CDR1 and CDR2 from the germline V gene are MNHEY and SVGAGI. CDR3 size: 15 residues. Here the CDR3 reads CASSRERGGSDTQYF. The CDR3 region has the DNA TGTGCCAGCAGTCGAGAGCGGGGGGGCTCAGATACGCAGTATTTT.

For the CDR3, the DNA is TGTGCCTGGATGGCTACTCCCGGCCCCAGGGACTCACCCCTCCACTTT. It encodes CAWMATPGPRDSPLHF. V and J are TRBV30 and TRBJ1-6; the D gene is possibly TRBD1 (5 bases). In germline, CDR1 is GTSNPN, CDR2 SVGIG (reference sequence). This CDR3 is 16 amino acids long. V was cut by 4 bases and J by 10 bases, with 23 bases left in between. The full variable domain, its missing parts supplied by reference TRBV30 and TRBJ1-6, is SQTIHQWPATLVQPVGSPLSLECTVEGTSNPNLYWYRQAAGRGLQLLFYSVGIGQISSEVPQNLSASRPQDRQFILSSKKLLLSDSGFYLCAWMATPGPRDSPLHFGNGTRLTVT.

The V call is TRBV6-5, the J call TRBJ2-3, with D maybe TRBD1 (5 bases). Germline V gene data show CDR1 as MNHEY and CDR2 as SVGAGI. With 0 bases removed from V and 5 bases from J, the gap between germline ends came to 15 bases. The CDR3 covers 16 residues. This CDR3 reads CASSYSSGRVGDTQYF. CDR3 sequence (DNA): TGTGCCAGCAGTTACTCGTCAGGCAGGGTTGGAGATACGCAGTATTTT.

This clone has a handful of counts. This sequence joins TRBV9 and TRBJ1-2; a possible D gene is TRBD1 (6 bases). The germline V and J ends were trimmed by 3 bases and 4 bases, with 7 bases remaining between them. Germline values: CDR1 SGDLS, CDR2 YYNGEE. The length of the CDR3 is 12 residues. The CDR3 here is CASSGQVYGYTF. For the CDR3, the DNA is TGTGCCAGCAGCGGACAGGTCTATGGCTACACCTTC.

This chain connects TRBV30 to TRBJ2-7; D unresolved. Germline V gene data show CDR1 as GTSNPN and CDR2 as SVGIG (reference sequence). Trimming removed 2 bases from V and 5 bases from J, with 7 bases in between. The CDR3 totals 11 residues. The CDR3 region has the DNA TGTGCCTGGAGTATGGAAAACGAGCAGTACTTC. The encoded protein is CAWSMENEQYF.

The rearrangement links TRBV6-9 to TRBJ1-2; D perhaps matches TRBD1 (6 bases). The CDR3 length is 14 residues. With 4 bases removed from V and 8 bases from J, the gap between germline ends came to 17 bases. The V gene's germline CDR1 is MNHGY and CDR2 SVAAGI. The CDR3 here is CASSSATGGDGYTF. The CDR3, as DNA: TGTGCCAGCAGTTCCGCCACGGGGGGCGACGGCTACACCTTC.

The rearrangement uses TRBV9 and TRBJ1-4; tentatively, D is TRBD1 (6 bases). Per the germline V gene, CDR1 is SGDLS and CDR2 is YYNGEE. V was pared by 3 bases and J by 6 bases, with 15 bases between. CDR3 size: 15 residues. Here the CDR3 reads CASSETGRGYEKLFF. For the CDR3, the DNA is TGTGCCAGCAGCGAAACCGGCAGGGGTTATGAAAAACTGTTTTTT.

This clone was counted between two and nine times. V usage is TRBV5-1 and J usage is TRBJ1-4; possible D gene TRBD1, 5 bases. The germline V gene encodes CDR1 SGHRS and CDR2 YFSETQ. The CDR3 is 13 amino acids. V was shortened by 2 bases and J by 6 bases, with 8 bases between the two germline ends. The CDR3 here is CASSFGGYEKLFF. The DNA of the CDR3 is TGCGCCAGCAGCTTTGGGGGTTATGAAAAACTGTTTTTT.

V gene TRBV6-1 combines with J gene TRBJ2-3; TRBD1 is a possible D gene (7 bases). This CDR3 region has 15 residues. Trimming shortened V by 3 bases and J by 13 bases, and 23 bases separated the two germline ends. In germline, CDR1 is MNHNS, CDR2 SASEGT. This chain's CDR3 is CASSDPSGWGRGEYF. DNA for the CDR3: TGTGCCAGCAGTGATCCCTCGGGTTGGGGCAGGGGGGAGTATTTT.

This clone was detected once. V gene TRBV6-5 combines with J gene TRBJ1-2; D gene uncertain. V was shortened by 4 bases and J by 4 bases, with 10 bases between the two germline ends. CDR1 MNHEY and CDR2 SVGAGI come from the germline V gene. The CDR3 has 13 amino acids. CDR3 loop: CASSLGSFYGYTF. CDR3 nucleotide sequence: TGTGCCAGCAGTTTGGGGTCGTTCTATGGCTACACCTTC.

This rearrangement joins TRBV19 to TRBJ1-5; 10 bases map to TRBD1. Trimming at V came to 4 bases and at J to 0 bases, leaving 6 bases not matched to a gene. The germline V gene has CDR1 LNHDA and CDR2 SQIVND (reference sequence). The CDR3 spans 17 residues. CDR3 amino acids: CASSNRDRGLSNQPQHF. The CDR3 coding sequence is TGTGCCAGTAGTAATCGGGACAGGGGCCTTAGCAATCAGCCCCAGCATTTT.

This clone was seen once. The J gene is TRBJ2-1, the V gene TRBV18; possibly TRBD1 for D (6 bases). Germline CDR1 and CDR2: KGHSH and LQKENI. Between the trimmed V and J ends, which lost 4 bases and 7 bases, there was a span of 11 bases. CDR3 length: 13 residues. Written as DNA, the CDR3 is TGTGCCAGCTCACGGACAGAATCGAATGAGCAGTTCTTC. Translating gives CASSRTESNEQFF.

This clone was seen ten or more times. The chain couples TRBV1 to TRBJ2-7. TRBV1 is tagged as a pseudogene. The length of the CDR3 is 15 residues. The CDR3 nucleotides are TGCACCAGCAGCCAGCTCAAGGGGACGTCCTACGAGCAGTACTTC. Its translation: CTSSQLKGTSYEQYF.

The CDR3 spells CAISEGGGNQPQHF. The CDR3 DNA follows: TGTGCCATCAGTGAGGGAGGGGGTAATCAGCCCCAGCATTTT. The J gene is TRBJ1-5, the V gene TRBV10-3; D possibly corresponds to TRBD1 (6 bases). The CDR3 runs 14 residues. CDR1 and CDR2 (germline): ENHRY, SYGVKD. V dropped 2 bases and J dropped 4 bases, with 9 bases sitting between them.

The genes are TRBV15 and TRBJ2-1; 9 bases align to TRBD1. Trimming cost V 1 base and J 9 bases; bases outside gene matches: 7. The length of the CDR3 is 15 residues. Germline V gene sequence: CDR1 LNHNV, CDR2 YYDKDF (reference sequence). The CDR3 loop reads CATSRAIQGAVEQFF. The CDR3 coding sequence is TGTGCCACCAGCAGAGCAATACAGGGGGCGGTTGAGCAGTTCTTC.

The chain is built from TRBV6-6 and TRBJ1-4; weak D call: TRBD1 (6 bases). The ends were cut back, 2 bases at V and 8 bases at J, with 15 bases in the middle. CDR1 is MNHNY and CDR2 is SVGAGI in the germline V gene (reference sequence). The CDR3 extends over 15 amino acids. The CDR3 DNA follows: TGTGCCAGCAGTTACGGGGGGCAGAAGGAAGAAAAACTGTTTTTT. It encodes CASSYGGQKEEKLFF.

The chain combines TRBV7-2 with TRBJ2-2; D is unclear. Trimming left V 5 bases short and J 4 bases short, with 8 bases between. Germline CDR1 is SGHTA and CDR2 is FQGNSA. CDR3 length: 13 residues. The CDR3 sequence is CASSPRVTGELFF. The CDR3, as DNA: TGTGCCAGCAGCCCCCGGGTCACCGGGGAGCTGTTTTTT.

This chain links TRBV19 with TRBJ1-4; D unresolved. From germline, CDR1 is LNHDA and CDR2 SQIVND (reference sequence). The V gene lost 3 bases and the J gene lost 0 bases, with 11 bases spanning the gap. CDR3 length equals 16 residues. The CDR3 region has the DNA TGTGCCAGTAGTATGCGTCCACTTGCAACTAATGAAAAACTGTTTTTT. It codes for CASSMRPLATNEKLFF.

At least ten counts were recorded for this clone. The J gene is TRBJ2-1, the V gene TRBV5-1; D is uncertain. In germline, CDR1 is SGHRS, CDR2 YFSETQ. The CDR3 is 16 residues long. Trimming removed 4 bases from V and 0 bases from J, with 14 bases in between. The CDR3 DNA reads as TGCGCCAGCAGCGGACCCCTACGGACCTCCTACAATGAGCAGTTCTTC. Translated: CASSGPLRTSYNEQFF.

This clone was recorded a few times. The V and J genes are TRBV6-6 and TRBJ1-6; TRBD1 matches 9 bases. Germline V gene data show CDR1 as MNHNY and CDR2 as SVGAGI (reference sequence). The CDR3 contains 15 residues. J was trimmed by 7 bases and V by 5 bases; bases with no gene match: 6. CDR3: CASSRAGTGNSPLHF. The CDR3 DNA is TGTGCCAGCAGTCGTGCCGGGACAGGGAATTCACCCCTCCACTTT.

This clone was counted between two and nine times. The chain joins TRBV4-2 to TRBJ2-7; D perhaps matches TRBD2 (7 bases). Between the trimmed V and J ends, which lost 0 bases and 5 bases, there was a span of 17 bases. Germline CDR1 LGHNA, CDR2 YNFKEQ. There are 16 residues in the CDR3. Here the CDR3 DNA reads TGTGCCAGCAGCCAAGATGGTACGGGGGGCGGGGACGAGCAGTACTTC. Its protein is CASSQDGTGGGDEQYF.

V is TRBV5-6 and J is TRBJ1-2; D uncertain. The CDR3 covers 12 residues. Germline CDR1 and CDR2: SGHDT and YYEEEE. V was shortened by 1 base and J by 4 bases, with 5 bases between the two germline ends. CDR3 protein: CASSLFPYGYTF. The CDR3 DNA is TGTGCCAGCAGCTTGTTCCCCTATGGCTACACCTTC.

This sequence joins TRBV4-2 and TRBJ1-6, with D tentatively TRBD1 (6 bases). The CDR3 sequence is 17 residues long. V lost 1 base and J lost 4, with 14 bases in between. Germline V gives CDR1 LGHNA, CDR2 YNFKEQ. The CDR3 DNA sequence: TGTGCCAGCAGCCAAGTCCCGGGGGCGCGTTATAATTCACCCCTCCACTTT. Translating gives CASSQVPGARYNSPLHF.

The chain is built from TRBV30 and TRBJ1-5; 7 bases map to TRBD1. The CDR3 runs 14 residues. Looked up from germline, CDR1 is GTSNPN and CDR2 is SVGIG (reference sequence). With 1 base clipped from V and 3 bases from J, the junction kept 3 bases outside the gene matches. The CDR3 protein is CAWSATGPNQPQHF. CDR3 sequence (DNA): TGTGCCTGGAGTGCGACAGGGCCCAATCAGCCCCAGCATTTT.

The chain has TRBV13 and TRBJ2-7; D is uncertain. The CDR3 extends over 11 amino acids. CDR1 is PRHDT and CDR2 is FYEKMQ in the germline V gene (reference sequence). The V end lost 4 bases, the J end lost 0 bases, and 1 base lay between the germline ends. The chain's CDR3 is CASSYSYEQYF. DNA for the CDR3: TGTGCCAGCAGCTACTCCTACGAGCAGTACTTC.

V is TRBV29-1 and J is TRBJ1-1; possibly TRBD1 for D (6 bases). The germline V gene encodes CDR1 SQVTM and CDR2 ANQGSEA. The V and J ends lost 6 bases and 1 base respectively, with 15 bases between them. The CDR3 runs 14 residues. The CDR3 bases are TGCAGCGTCGCAAGACAGGCGACGAACACTGAAGCTTTCTTT. This encodes CSVARQATNTEAFF.

The chain recombines TRBV30 with TRBJ1-1; TRBD1 agrees at 9 bases. The junction had 8 bases not matched to a gene; V was cut back by 8 bases and J by 4 bases. CDR3 length equals 13 residues. Germline CDR1 reads GTSNPN; CDR2 reads SVGIG (reference sequence). Here the CDR3 reads CAGNRGPVTEAFF. CDR3 sequence (DNA): TGTGCCGGGAACAGGGGGCCCGTCACTGAAGCTTTCTTT.